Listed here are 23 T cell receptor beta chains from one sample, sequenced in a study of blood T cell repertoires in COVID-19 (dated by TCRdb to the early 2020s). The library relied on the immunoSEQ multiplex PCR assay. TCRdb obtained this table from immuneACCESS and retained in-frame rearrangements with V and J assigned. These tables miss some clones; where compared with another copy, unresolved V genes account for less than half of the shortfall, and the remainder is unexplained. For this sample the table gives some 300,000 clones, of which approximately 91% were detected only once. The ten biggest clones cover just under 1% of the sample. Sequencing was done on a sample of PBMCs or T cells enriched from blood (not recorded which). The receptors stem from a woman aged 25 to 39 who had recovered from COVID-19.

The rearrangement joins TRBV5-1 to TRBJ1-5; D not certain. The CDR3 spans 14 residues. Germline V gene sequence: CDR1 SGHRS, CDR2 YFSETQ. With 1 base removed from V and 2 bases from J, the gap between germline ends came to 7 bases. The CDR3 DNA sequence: TGCGCCAGCAGCTTGAGCGGGGGCAATCAGCCCCAGCATTTT. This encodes CASSLSGGNQPQHF.

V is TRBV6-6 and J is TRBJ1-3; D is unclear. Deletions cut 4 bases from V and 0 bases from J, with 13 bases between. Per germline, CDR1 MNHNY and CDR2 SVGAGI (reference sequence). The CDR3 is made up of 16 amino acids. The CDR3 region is CASSLAPRISGNTIYF. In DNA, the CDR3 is TGTGCCAGCAGTTTGGCCCCCAGAATCTCTGGAAACACCATATATTTT.

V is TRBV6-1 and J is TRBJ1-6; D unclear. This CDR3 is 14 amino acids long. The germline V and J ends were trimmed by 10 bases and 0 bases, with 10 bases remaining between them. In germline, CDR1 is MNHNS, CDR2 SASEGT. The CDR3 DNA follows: TGTGCCACCCAAGTGAGCTCCTATAATTCACCCCTCCACTTT. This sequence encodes CATQVSSYNSPLHF.

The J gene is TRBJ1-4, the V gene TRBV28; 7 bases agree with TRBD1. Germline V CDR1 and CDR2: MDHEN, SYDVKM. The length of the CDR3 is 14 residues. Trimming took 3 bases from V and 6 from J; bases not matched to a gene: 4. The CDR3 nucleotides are TGTGCCAGCAGTTTCAACAGGGGATATGAAAAACTGTTTTTT. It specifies CASSFNRGYEKLFF.

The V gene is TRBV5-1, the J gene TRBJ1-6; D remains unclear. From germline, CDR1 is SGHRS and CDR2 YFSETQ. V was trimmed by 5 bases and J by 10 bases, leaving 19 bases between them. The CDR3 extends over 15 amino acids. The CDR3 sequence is CASSSADGPRSPLHF. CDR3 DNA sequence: TGCGCCAGCAGTTCTGCAGATGGGCCCCGGTCACCCCTCCACTTT.

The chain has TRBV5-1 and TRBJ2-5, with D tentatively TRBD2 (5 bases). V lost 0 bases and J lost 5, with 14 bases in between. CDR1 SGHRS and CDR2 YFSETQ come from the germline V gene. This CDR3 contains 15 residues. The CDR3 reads CASSLDRTSRETQYF. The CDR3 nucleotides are TGCGCCAGCAGCTTGGACCGGACTTCCCGTGAGACCCAGTACTTC.

The CDR3 loop reads CASSLRTREGQYEQYF. The CDR3 coding sequence is TGTGCCAGCAGCTTAAGGACGCGGGAGGGCCAGTACGAGCAGTACTTC. The chain joins TRBV5-5 to TRBJ2-7, with 9 nucleotides matching TRBD2. The junction had 10 bases not matched to a gene; V was cut back by 2 bases and J by 4 bases. Per germline, CDR1 SGHKS and CDR2 YYEKEE (reference sequence). The CDR3 runs to 16 residues. Together with reference TRBV5-5 and TRBJ2-7, the CDR3 gives the full variable domain: DAGVTQSPTHLIKTRGQQVTLRCSPISGHKSVSWYQQVLGQGPQFIFQYYEKEERGRGNFPDRFSARQFPNYSSELNVNALLLGDSALYLCASSLRTREGQYEQYFGPGTRLTVT.

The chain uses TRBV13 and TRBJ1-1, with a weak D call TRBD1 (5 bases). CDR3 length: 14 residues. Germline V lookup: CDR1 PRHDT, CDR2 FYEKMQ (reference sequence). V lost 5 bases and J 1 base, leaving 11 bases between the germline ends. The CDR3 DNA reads TGTGCCAGCAGCCTCGGACATAGGAACACTGAAGCTTTCTTT. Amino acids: CASSLGHRNTEAFF.

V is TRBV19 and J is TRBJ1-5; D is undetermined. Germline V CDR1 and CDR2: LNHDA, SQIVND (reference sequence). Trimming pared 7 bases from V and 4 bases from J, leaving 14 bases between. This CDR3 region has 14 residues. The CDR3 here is CASNTFRGNQPQHF. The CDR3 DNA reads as TGTGCCAGTAATACGTTCCGGGGTAATCAGCCCCAGCATTTT.

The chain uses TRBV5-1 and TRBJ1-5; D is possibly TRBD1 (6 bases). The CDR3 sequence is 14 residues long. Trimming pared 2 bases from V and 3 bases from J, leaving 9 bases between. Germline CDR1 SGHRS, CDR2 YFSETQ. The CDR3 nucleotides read TGCGCCAGCAGCTTAACAGGGATCAATCAGCCCCAGCATTTT. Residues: CASSLTGINQPQHF.

The CDR3 spells CASSWRQGAVNTEAFF. CDR3 bases: TGCGCCAGCAGCTGGCGACAGGGGGCCGTGAACACTGAAGCTTTCTTT. This chain joins TRBV5-1 and TRBJ1-1, with 10 bases aligning to TRBD1. The CDR3 is 16 residues long. CDR1 is SGHRS, CDR2 YFSETQ, per germline. Germline trimming cut 3 bases from V and 0 bases from J; bases unmatched to any gene: 5.

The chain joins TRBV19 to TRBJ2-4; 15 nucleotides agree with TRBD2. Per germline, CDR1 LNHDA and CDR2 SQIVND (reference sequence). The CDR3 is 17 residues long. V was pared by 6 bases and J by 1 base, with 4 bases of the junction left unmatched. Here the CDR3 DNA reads TGTGCCAGTAGCGGACTAGCGGGGGGGCGGGCCAAAAACATTCAGTACTTC. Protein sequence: CASSGLAGGRAKNIQYF.

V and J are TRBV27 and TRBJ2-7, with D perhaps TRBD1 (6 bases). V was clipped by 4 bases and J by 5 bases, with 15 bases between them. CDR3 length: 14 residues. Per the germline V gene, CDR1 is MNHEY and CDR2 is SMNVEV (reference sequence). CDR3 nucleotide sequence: TGTGCCAGCAGTTCACACAGGGCAACGAACGAGCAGTACTTC. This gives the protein CASSSHRATNEQYF.

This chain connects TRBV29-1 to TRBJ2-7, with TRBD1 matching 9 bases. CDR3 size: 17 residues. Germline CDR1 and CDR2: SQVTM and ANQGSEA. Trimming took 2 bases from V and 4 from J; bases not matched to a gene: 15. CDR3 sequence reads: CSVERGSGTGNSYEQYF. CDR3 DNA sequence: TGCAGCGTTGAAAGGGGGTCCGGGACAGGGAACAGTTACGAGCAGTACTTC.

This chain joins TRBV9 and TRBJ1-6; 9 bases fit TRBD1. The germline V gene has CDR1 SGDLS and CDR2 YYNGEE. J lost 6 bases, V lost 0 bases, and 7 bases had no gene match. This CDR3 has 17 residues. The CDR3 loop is CASSVAITGGTNSPLHF. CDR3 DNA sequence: TGTGCCAGCAGCGTAGCTATCACAGGGGGCACTAATTCACCCCTCCACTTT.

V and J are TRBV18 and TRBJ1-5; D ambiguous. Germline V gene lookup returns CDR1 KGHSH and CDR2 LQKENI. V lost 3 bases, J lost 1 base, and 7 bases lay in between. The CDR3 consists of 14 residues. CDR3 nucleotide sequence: TGTGCCAGCTCACCTTGGCAGAGCAATCAGCCCCAGCATTTT. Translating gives CASSPWQSNQPQHF.

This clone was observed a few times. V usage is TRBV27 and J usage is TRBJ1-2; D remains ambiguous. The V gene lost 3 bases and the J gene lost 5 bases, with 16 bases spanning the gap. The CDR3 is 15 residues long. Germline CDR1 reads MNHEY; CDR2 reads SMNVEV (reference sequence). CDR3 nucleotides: TGTGCCAGCAGTTTTCGGGGAACATGGGGATATGGCTACACCTTC. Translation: CASSFRGTWGYGYTF.

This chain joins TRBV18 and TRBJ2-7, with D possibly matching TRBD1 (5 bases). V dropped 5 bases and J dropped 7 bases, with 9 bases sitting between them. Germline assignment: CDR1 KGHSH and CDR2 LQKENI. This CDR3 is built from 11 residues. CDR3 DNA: TGTGCCAGCTCAACGCCAGGGGAGCAGTACTTC. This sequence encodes CASSTPGEQYF.

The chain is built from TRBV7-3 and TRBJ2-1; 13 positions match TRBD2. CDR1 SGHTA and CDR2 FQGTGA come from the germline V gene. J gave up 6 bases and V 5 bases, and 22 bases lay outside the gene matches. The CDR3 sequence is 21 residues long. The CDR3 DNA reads TGTGCCAGCAGCCCCATACGGACTAGCGGGAGTGTCCGGCGGGAGGTCAATGAGCAGTTCTTC. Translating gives CASSPIRTSGSVRREVNEQFF.

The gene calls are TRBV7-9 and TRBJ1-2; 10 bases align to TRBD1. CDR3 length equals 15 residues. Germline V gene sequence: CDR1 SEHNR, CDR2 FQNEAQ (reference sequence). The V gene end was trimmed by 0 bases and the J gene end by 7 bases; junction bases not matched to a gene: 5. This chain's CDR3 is CASSLAETGGGGYTF. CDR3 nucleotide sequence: TGTGCCAGCAGCTTAGCGGAGACAGGGGGCGGTGGCTACACCTTC.

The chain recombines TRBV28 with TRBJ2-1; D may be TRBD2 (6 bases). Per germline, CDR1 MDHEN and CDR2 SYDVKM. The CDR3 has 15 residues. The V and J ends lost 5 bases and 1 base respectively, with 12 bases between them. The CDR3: CASSQGLSSYNEQFF. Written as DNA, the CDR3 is TGTGCCAGCAGTCAGGGACTGTCGTCCTACAATGAGCAGTTCTTC. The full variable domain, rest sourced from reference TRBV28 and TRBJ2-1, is DVKVTQSSRYLVKRTGEKVFLECVQDMDHENMFWYRQDPGLGLRLIYFSYDVKMKEKGDIPEGYSVSREKKERFSLILESASTNQTSMYLCASSQGLSSYNEQFFGPGTRLTVL.

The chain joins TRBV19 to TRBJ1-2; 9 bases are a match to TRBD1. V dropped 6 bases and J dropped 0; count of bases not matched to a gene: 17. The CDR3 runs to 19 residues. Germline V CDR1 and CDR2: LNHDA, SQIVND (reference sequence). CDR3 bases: TGTGCCAGTAGGGGGAGGGGAGGGACAGGGTTAGGAGCTAACTATGGCTACACCTTC. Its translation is CASRGRGGTGLGANYGYTF. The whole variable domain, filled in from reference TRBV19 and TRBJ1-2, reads DGGITQSPKYLFRKEGQNVTLSCEQNLNHDAMYWYRQDPGQGLRLIYYSQIVNDFQKGDIAEGYSVSREKKESFPLTVTSAQKNPTAFYLCASRGRGGTGLGANYGYTFGSGTRLTVV.

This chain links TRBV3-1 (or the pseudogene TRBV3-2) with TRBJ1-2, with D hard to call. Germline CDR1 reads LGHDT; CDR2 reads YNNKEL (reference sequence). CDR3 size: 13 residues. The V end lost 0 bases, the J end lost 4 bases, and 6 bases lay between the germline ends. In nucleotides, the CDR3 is TGTGCCAGCAGCCAAGAACAGACCTATGGCTACACCTTC. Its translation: CASSQEQTYGYTF.